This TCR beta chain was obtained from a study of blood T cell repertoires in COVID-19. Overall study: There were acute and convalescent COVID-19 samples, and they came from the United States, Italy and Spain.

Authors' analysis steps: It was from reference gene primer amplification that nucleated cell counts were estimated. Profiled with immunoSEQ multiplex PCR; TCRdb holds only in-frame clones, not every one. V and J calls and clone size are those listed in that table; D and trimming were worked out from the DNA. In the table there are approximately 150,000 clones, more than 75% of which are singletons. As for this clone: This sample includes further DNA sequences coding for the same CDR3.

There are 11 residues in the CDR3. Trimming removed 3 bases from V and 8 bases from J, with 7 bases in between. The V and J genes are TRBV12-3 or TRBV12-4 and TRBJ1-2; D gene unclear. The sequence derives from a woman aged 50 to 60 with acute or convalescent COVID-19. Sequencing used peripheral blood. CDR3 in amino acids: CASSLSGGYTF. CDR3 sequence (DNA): TGTGCCAGCAGTTTGTCGGGGGGCTACACCTTC.